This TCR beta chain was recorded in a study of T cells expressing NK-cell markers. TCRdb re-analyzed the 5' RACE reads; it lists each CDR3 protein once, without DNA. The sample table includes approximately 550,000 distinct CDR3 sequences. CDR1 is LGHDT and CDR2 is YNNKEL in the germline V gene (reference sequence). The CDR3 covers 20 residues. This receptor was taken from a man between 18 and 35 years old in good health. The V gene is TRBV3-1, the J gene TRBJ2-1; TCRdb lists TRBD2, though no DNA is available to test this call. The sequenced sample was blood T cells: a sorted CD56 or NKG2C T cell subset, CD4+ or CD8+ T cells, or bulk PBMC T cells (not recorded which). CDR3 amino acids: CASSQVGGLAGISSYNEQFF.